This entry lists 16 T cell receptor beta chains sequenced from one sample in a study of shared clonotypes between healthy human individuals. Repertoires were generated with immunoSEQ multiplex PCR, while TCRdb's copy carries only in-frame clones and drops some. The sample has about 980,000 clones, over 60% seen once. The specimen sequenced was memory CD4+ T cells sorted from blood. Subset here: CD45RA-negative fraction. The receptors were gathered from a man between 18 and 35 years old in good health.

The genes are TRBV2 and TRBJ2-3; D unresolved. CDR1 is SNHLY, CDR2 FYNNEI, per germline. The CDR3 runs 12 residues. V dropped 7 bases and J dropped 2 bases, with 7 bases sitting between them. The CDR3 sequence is CASKPNTDTQYF. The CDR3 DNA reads TGTGCCAGCAAGCCAAACACAGATACGCAGTATTTT.

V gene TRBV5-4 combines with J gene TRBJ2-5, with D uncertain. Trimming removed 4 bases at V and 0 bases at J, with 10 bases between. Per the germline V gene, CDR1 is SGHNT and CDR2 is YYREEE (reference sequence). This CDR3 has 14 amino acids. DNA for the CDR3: TGTGCCAGCAGCGCCGACGGAAACCAAGAGACCCAGTACTTC. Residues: CASSADGNQETQYF.

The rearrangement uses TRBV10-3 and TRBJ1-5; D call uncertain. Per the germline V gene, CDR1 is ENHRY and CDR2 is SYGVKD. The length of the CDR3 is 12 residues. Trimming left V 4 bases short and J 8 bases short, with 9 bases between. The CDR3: CAISAGAEPQHF. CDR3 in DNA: TGTGCCATCAGTGCGGGTGCGGAGCCCCAGCATTTT.

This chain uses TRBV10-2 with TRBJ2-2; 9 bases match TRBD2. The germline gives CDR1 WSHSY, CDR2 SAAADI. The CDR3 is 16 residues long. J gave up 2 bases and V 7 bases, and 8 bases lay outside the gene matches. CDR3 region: CASKELAGVNTGELFF. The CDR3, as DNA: TGCGCCAGCAAAGAGTTAGCGGGGGTAAACACCGGGGAGCTGTTTTTT.

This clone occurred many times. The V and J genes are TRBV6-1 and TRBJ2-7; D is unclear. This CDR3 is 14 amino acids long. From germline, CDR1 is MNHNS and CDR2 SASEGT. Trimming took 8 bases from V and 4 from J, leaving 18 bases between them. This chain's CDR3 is CASVSTGFTYEQYF. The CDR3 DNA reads TGTGCCAGCGTCTCGACTGGATTCACGTACGAGCAGTACTTC.

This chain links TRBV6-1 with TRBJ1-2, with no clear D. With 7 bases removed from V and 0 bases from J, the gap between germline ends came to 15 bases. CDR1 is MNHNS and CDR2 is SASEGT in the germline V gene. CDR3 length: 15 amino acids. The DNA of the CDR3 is TGTGCCAGCATCAACAGCTTAATTTCTAACTATGGCTACACCTTC. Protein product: CASINSLISNYGYTF.

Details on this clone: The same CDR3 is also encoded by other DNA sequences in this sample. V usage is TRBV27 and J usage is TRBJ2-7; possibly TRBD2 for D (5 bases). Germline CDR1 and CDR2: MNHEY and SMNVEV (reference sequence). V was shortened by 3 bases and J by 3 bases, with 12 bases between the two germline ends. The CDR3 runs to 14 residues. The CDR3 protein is CASSLKGAHYEQYF. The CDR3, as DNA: TGTGCCAGCAGTTTGAAGGGAGCACACTACGAGCAGTACTTC.

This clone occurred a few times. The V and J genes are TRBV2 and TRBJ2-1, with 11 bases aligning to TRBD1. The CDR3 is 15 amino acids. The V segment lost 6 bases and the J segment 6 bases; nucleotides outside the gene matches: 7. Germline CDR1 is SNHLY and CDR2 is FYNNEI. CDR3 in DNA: TGTGCCAGCAGCTACGGGACAGGGGGAAGCAATGAGCAGTTCTTC. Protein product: CASSYGTGGSNEQFF.

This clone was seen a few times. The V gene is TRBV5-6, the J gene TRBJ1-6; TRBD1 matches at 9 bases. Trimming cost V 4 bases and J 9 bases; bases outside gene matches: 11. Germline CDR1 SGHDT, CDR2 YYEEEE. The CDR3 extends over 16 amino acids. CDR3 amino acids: CASSARTGGSGSPLHF. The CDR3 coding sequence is TGTGCCAGCAGCGCCCGTACAGGGGGCAGTGGTTCACCCCTCCACTTT.

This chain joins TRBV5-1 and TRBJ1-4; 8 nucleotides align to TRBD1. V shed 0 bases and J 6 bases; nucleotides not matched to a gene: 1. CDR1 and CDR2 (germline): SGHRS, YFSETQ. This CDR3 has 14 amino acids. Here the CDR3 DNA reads TGCGCCAGCAGCTTGGGGACAGGGTATGAAAAACTGTTTTTT. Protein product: CASSLGTGYEKLFF.

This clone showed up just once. CDR3 bases: TGTGCCAGCAGTTCGGGACTAGCGGGAAACTACGAGCAGTACTTC. This codes for CASSSGLAGNYEQYF. This chain connects TRBV6-6 to TRBJ2-7, with TRBD2 matching 13 bases. The V gene end was trimmed by 4 bases and the J gene end by 3 bases; junction bases not matched to a gene: 3. The germline CDR1 and CDR2 sequences are MNHNY and SVGAGI (reference sequence). The CDR3 loop spans 15 amino acids.

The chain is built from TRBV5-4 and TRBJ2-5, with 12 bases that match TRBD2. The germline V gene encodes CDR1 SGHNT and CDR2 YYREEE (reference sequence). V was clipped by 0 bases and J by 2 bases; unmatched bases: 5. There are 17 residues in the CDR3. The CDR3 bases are TGTGCCAGCAGCTTGGTCGGGACTAGCGGGTCTCAAGAGACCCAGTACTTC. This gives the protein CASSLVGTSGSQETQYF.

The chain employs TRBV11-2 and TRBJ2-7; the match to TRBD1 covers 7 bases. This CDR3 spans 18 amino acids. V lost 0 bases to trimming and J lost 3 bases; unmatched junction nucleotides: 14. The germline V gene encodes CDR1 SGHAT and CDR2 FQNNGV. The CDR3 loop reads CASSLDPPLWDRFYEQYF. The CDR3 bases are TGTGCCAGCAGCTTAGATCCCCCCCTCTGGGACAGATTCTACGAGCAGTACTTC.

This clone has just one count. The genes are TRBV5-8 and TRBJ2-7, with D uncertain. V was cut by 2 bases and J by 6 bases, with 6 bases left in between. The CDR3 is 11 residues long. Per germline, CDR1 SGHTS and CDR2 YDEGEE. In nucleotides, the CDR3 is TGTGCCAGCAGCTTATTTCTCGAGCAGTACTTC. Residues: CASSLFLEQYF.

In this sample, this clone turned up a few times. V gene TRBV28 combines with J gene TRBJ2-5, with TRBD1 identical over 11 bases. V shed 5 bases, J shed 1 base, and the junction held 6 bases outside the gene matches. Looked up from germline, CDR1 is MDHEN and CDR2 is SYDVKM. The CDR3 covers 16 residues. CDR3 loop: CASSGDRGKVQETQYF. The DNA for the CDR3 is TGTGCCAGCAGTGGGGACAGGGGGAAAGTCCAAGAGACCCAGTACTTC.

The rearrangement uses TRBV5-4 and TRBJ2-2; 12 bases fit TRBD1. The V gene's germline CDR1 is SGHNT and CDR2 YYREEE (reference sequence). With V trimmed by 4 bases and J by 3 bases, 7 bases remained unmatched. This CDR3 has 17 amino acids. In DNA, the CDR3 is TGTGCCAGCAGCGCCGGGACAGGGGGCGGTCACACCGGGGAGCTGTTTTTT. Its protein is CASSAGTGGGHTGELFF.